Below, 18 T cell receptor beta chains from the same sample are listed, as sequenced in a study of blood T cells in healthy people across ages. A second PCR of 7 to 11 cycles used a sample-barcoded 5' primer and a J-beta primer mix. TCRdb called the 5' RACE reads again in MiXCR, with one record for every CDR3 protein. The repertoire holds some 1.4 million distinct CDR3 sequences, 42% seen once, with around 8% in the top ten. The sample comprised blood. The origin of the receptors is a woman younger than 35 in good health.

CDR3 in amino acids: CATRQGTTQYF. DNA of the CDR3: TGTGCCACCCGGCAGGGCACCACGCAGTATTTT. The chain combines TRBV6-5 with TRBJ2-3; TRBD1 might be the D (5 bases). Germline lookup yields CDR1 MNHEY and CDR2 SVGAGI. The ends were cut back, 10 bases at V and 9 bases at J, with 14 bases in the middle. The CDR3 loop spans 11 amino acids.

V is TRBV10-2 and J is TRBJ1-2; D is unclear. V lost 3 bases and J lost 4, with 12 bases in between. The length of the CDR3 is 14 residues. Per germline, CDR1 WSHSY and CDR2 SAAADI. CDR3 in amino acids: CASSDRGNLYGYTF. CDR3 DNA sequence: TGCGCCAGCAGTGATAGAGGCAACCTCTATGGCTACACCTTC.

This chain joins TRBV10-3 and TRBJ2-1; perhaps D is TRBD1 or TRBD2 (6 bases each). The J call may be incorrect, as the DNA end agrees better with TRBJ2-7. Germline CDR1 ENHRY, CDR2 SYGVKD. The CDR3 runs to 16 residues. CDR3 region: CAISESQGGVKNEQYF. The CDR3 coding sequence is TGTGCCATCAGTGAGTCACAGGGCGGGGTCAAAAATGAGCAGTACTTC.

The rearrangement joins TRBV9 to TRBJ2-7, with D maybe TRBD2 (6 bases). Germline CDR1 is SGDLS and CDR2 is YYNGEE. This CDR3 is built from 16 residues. The germline V and J ends were trimmed by 3 bases and 4 bases, with 20 bases remaining between them. The CDR3 DNA sequence: TGTGCCAGCAGCGCCTCAGGGACTTACTTTTGGTACGAGCAGTACTTC. It is translated as CASSASGTYFWYEQYF.

V is TRBV20-1 and J is TRBJ2-3, with a weak D call TRBD2 (5 bases). Looked up from germline, CDR1 is DFQATT and CDR2 is SNEGSKA (reference sequence). The germline V and J ends were trimmed by 6 bases and 1 base, with 11 bases remaining between them. There are 13 residues in the CDR3. The CDR3, as DNA: TGCAGTGCCCCAGCGGTGGGCACAGATACGCAGTATTTT. It codes for CSAPAVGTDTQYF.

The chain joins TRBV6-6 to TRBJ2-5; 7 bases fit TRBD1. Losses at the gene ends were 5 bases for V and 2 bases for J; bases not matched to a gene: 11. Germline V gene sequence: CDR1 MNHNY, CDR2 SVGAGI (reference sequence). The CDR3 is made up of 16 amino acids. CDR3 amino acids: CASSKKQGLLQETQYF. CDR3 sequence (DNA): TGTGCCAGCAGTAAGAAACAGGGGCTGTTACAAGAGACCCAGTACTTC.

This clonotype was seen more than once but under ten times. The chain uses TRBV29-1 and TRBJ2-5; unclear D gene. Per germline, CDR1 SQVTM and CDR2 ANQGSEA. The CDR3 is 12 residues long. V lost 5 bases, J lost 5 bases, and 12 bases lay in between. CDR3 loop: CSVHSNSETQYF. CDR3 DNA: TGCAGCGTTCACAGTAATTCGGAGACCCAGTACTTC.

This clonotype was observed a handful of times. V is TRBV11-2 and J is TRBJ1-2; D not resolved. CDR3 size: 13 residues. Germline assignment: CDR1 SGHAT and CDR2 FQNNGV. V was trimmed by 5 bases and J by 8 bases, leaving 15 bases between them. The CDR3 sequence is CASSRTTSRGYTF. The CDR3 bases are TGTGCCAGCAGCCGGACTACCTCGCGGGGCTACACCTTC.

The table lists this clonotype with a few counts. This chain links TRBV20-1 with TRBJ2-1, with D perhaps TRBD2 (6 bases). Per the germline V gene, CDR1 is DFQATT and CDR2 is SNEGSKA (reference sequence). CDR3 length: 14 amino acids. V was clipped by 0 bases and J by 5 bases, with 11 bases between them. CDR3 bases: TGCAGTGCTAGAGACGGGGGAGTGAACAATGAGCAGTTCTTC. Its translation is CSARDGGVNNEQFF.

This chain joins TRBV7-3 and TRBJ2-7; D ambiguous. CDR3 size: 14 residues. The V end lost 0 bases, the J end lost 1 base, and 7 bases lay between the germline ends. Per germline, CDR1 SGHTA and CDR2 FQGTGA. DNA for the CDR3: TGTGCCAGCAGCTTAACGTATCCGTCCTACGAGCAGTACTTC. It encodes CASSLTYPSYEQYF.

This clonotype appeared a few times. The CDR3 protein is CASSLGVTSGVNEQFF. For the CDR3, the DNA is TGCGCCAGCAGCTTGGGAGTGACTAGCGGAGTCAATGAGCAGTTCTTC. This chain uses TRBV5-1 with TRBJ2-1; 9 positions match TRBD2. CDR1 is SGHRS, CDR2 YFSETQ, per germline. The CDR3 sequence is 16 residues long. The J segment lost 6 bases and the V segment lost 0 bases, leaving 7 bases of the junction unmatched.

The CDR3 is CASSPVTGWDYEQYF. CDR3 in DNA: TGCGCCAGCAGCCCGGTGACAGGGTGGGACTACGAGCAGTACTTC. V gene TRBV5-1 combines with J gene TRBJ2-5, with 7 positions matching TRBD1. The J call may not be correct, given that the DNA end is closer to TRBJ2-7. Per germline, CDR1 SGHRS and CDR2 YFSETQ. The CDR3 runs 15 residues.

The chain links TRBV5-1 to TRBJ2-5; tentative D call: TRBD2 (5 bases). The ends were cut back, 4 bases at V and 4 bases at J, with 14 bases in the middle. Per germline, CDR1 SGHRS and CDR2 YFSETQ. The length of the CDR3 is 14 residues. DNA for the CDR3: TGCGCCAGCAGCATGAGGGTGACCCCAGAGACCCAGTACTTC. It encodes CASSMRVTPETQYF.

This clonotype was detected only a few times. CDR3 residues: CAIRLAGTANTEAFF. The DNA for the CDR3 is TGTGCCATCAGATTAGCCGGGACAGCGAACACTGAAGCTTTCTTT. The J gene is TRBJ1-1, the V gene TRBV6-1, with 7 positions matching TRBD1. V gave up 10 bases and J gave up 1 base; unmatched junction bases: 12. CDR3 length: 15 residues. Germline V gene data show CDR1 as MNHNS and CDR2 as SASEGT.

This clonotype was detected a few times. This rearrangement joins TRBV29-1 to TRBJ2-7; D might be TRBD2 (6 bases). V lost 4 bases, J lost 1 base, and 11 bases lay in between. The CDR3 extends over 13 amino acids. Germline V gives CDR1 SQVTM, CDR2 ANQGSEA. This CDR3 reads CSVGPSVSYEQYF. The CDR3 DNA sequence: TGCAGCGTTGGGCCTAGCGTATCCTACGAGCAGTACTTC.

J is TRBJ1-2 and V is TRBV2; possibly TRBD1 for D (6 bases). V was pared by 6 bases and J by 9 bases, with 14 bases between. Germline CDR1 reads SNHLY; CDR2 reads FYNNEI. This CDR3 has 12 residues. The CDR3 coding sequence is TGTGCCAGCAGAGTTACAGGGTGGAGCTACACCTTC. Translating it yields CASRVTGWSYTF.

This clonotype was seen more than once but under ten times. V usage is TRBV9 and J usage is TRBJ2-3; the D is unclear. Trimming took 7 bases from V and 4 from J, leaving 10 bases between them. This CDR3 is 12 amino acids long. CDR1 SGDLS and CDR2 YYNGEE come from the germline V gene. Here the CDR3 DNA reads TGTGCCAGCGCGAGGTCATCAGATACGCAGTATTTT. Protein product: CASARSSDTQYF.

This clonotype appeared a few times. The CDR3 DNA follows: TGTGCCAGCAGTCATCCCGAGGAGGTGTCCACAGATACGCAGTATTTT. Its translation is CASSHPEEVSTDTQYF. V is TRBV6-2 or TRBV6-3 and J is TRBJ2-3; D might be TRBD2 (5 bases). V was shortened by 5 bases and J by 2 bases, with 17 bases between the two germline ends. Germline CDR1 MNHEY, CDR2 SVGEGT. The CDR3 loop spans 16 amino acids.